The next 32 T cell receptor beta chains were all read from a single sample in a study of T cell responses to AZD1222 COVID-19 vaccine. This table comes from immunoSEQ multiplex PCR, and its TCRdb copy is limited to in-frame clones, with some not included. Among about 110,000 clones listed, roughly 89% were seen once. The starting material was peripheral blood, obtained on day 0 of MenACWY control vaccination. Receptors were obtained from an adult in good health.

The chain carries TRBV7-3 and TRBJ2-7; D gene ambiguous. With 10 bases removed from V and 6 bases from J, the gap between germline ends came to 13 bases. This CDR3 has 11 amino acids. Germline assignment: CDR1 SGHTA and CDR2 FQGTGA. The CDR3 coding sequence is TGTGCCACCATCCTATACGTCGAGCAGTACTTC. This gives the protein CATILYVEQYF.

V gene TRBV18 combines with J gene TRBJ1-2, with D perhaps TRBD1 (6 bases). V was clipped by 4 bases and J by 0 bases, with 9 bases between them. CDR3 length equals 14 residues. CDR1 and CDR2 (germline): KGHSH, LQKENI. CDR3 region: CASSRDTSNYGYTF. CDR3 nucleotides: TGTGCCAGCTCACGGGACACTTCTAACTATGGCTACACCTTC.

V gene TRBV7-6 combines with J gene TRBJ2-1; D might be TRBD2 (6 bases). The CDR3 is 13 residues long. Germline CDR1 and CDR2: SGHVS and FNYEAQ. V lost 5 bases and J lost 6, with 11 bases in between. CDR3 protein: CASSLGGLNEQFF. CDR3 nucleotides: TGTGCCAGCAGCCTCGGGGGTCTCAATGAGCAGTTCTTC.

This chain uses TRBV2 with TRBJ2-3; possible D gene TRBD2, 7 bases. The V gene lost 6 bases and the J gene lost 4 bases, with 23 bases spanning the gap. The CDR3 is 17 amino acids. Germline CDR1 and CDR2: SNHLY and FYNNEI. The CDR3 DNA reads TGTGCCAGCAGCCTTGACCTCGGGGGGCGGGTCTCAGATACGCAGTATTTT. This translates into CASSLDLGGRVSDTQYF.

The genes are TRBV30 and TRBJ1-2, with D unclear. CDR1 and CDR2 (germline): GTSNPN, SVGIG (reference sequence). The CDR3 runs 13 residues. The V end was cut by 0 bases, the J end by 7 bases, with 12 bases between. The CDR3 sequence: CAWSVREVRGYTF. The CDR3 DNA reads TGTGCCTGGAGTGTCCGCGAGGTCCGTGGCTACACCTTC.

This sequence joins TRBV7-3 and TRBJ2-2; no firm D call. Trimming left V 0 bases short and J 0 bases short, with 11 bases between. The CDR3 consists of 17 residues. In germline, CDR1 is SGHTA, CDR2 FQGTGA. CDR3 sequence reads: CASSLTAGRANTGELFF. The CDR3 DNA follows: TGTGCCAGCAGCTTAACGGCCGGACGCGCGAACACCGGGGAGCTGTTTTTT.

The chain has TRBV7-8 and TRBJ1-1; D may be TRBD1 (5 bases). This CDR3 is built from 15 residues. Germline assignment: CDR1 SGHVS and CDR2 FQNEAQ. Trimming cost V 1 base and J 7 bases, with 16 bases left between them. Here the CDR3 reads CASSLVPGLYVEAFF. The CDR3 DNA follows: TGTGCCAGCAGCTTAGTACCAGGGCTCTATGTTGAAGCTTTCTTT. Full variable domain (outside the CDR3, taken from reference TRBV7-8 and TRBJ1-1): GAGVSQSPRYKVAKRGQDVALRCDPISGHVSLFWYQQALGQGPEFLTYFQNEAQLDKSGLPSDRFFAERPEGSVSTLKIQRTQQEDSAVYLCASSLVPGLYVEAFFGQGTRLTVV.

The gene calls are TRBV30 and TRBJ1-5; TRBD1 might be the D (6 bases). Between the trimmed V and J ends, which lost 0 bases and 7 bases, there was a span of 13 bases. Looked up from germline, CDR1 is GTSNPN and CDR2 is SVGIG (reference sequence). This CDR3 comprises 14 residues. CDR3 protein: CAWSVRGQGQPQHF. For the CDR3, the DNA is TGTGCCTGGAGTGTACGAGGGCAGGGGCAGCCCCAGCATTTT.

J is TRBJ1-1 and V is TRBV24-1, with D unclear. The V gene's germline CDR1 is KGHDR and CDR2 SFDVKD. V was pared by 4 bases and J by 6 bases, with 8 bases between. The CDR3 runs 12 residues. The CDR3 DNA is TGTGCCACCAGTGACCGTTATGCTGAAGCTTTCTTT. This sequence encodes CATSDRYAEAFF.

The chain combines TRBV2 with TRBJ1-1; no clear D. The CDR3 length is 14 residues. Trimming left V 1 base short and J 2 bases short, with 8 bases between. Germline V gives CDR1 SNHLY, CDR2 FYNNEI. This CDR3 is CASSEGTSNTEAFF. Written as DNA, the CDR3 is TGTGCCAGCAGTGAAGGAACCTCAAACACTGAAGCTTTCTTT.

This chain uses TRBV10-3 with TRBJ1-2, with a weak D call TRBD1 (5 bases). Deletions cut 8 bases from V and 5 bases from J, with 18 bases between. This CDR3 region has 14 residues. The germline CDR1 and CDR2 sequences are ENHRY and SYGVKD. The CDR3 DNA follows: TGTGCCATCGGGGCAGTCGCAGGGACTTATGGCTACACCTTC. This gives the protein CAIGAVAGTYGYTF.

The chain has TRBV6-5 and TRBJ2-3; 7 nucleotides line up with TRBD2. The V and J ends lost 6 bases and 4 bases, in that order; junction bases with no gene match: 10. Germline-derived CDR1 and CDR2 are MNHEY and SVGAGI. This CDR3 spans 15 amino acids. The CDR3: CASRREGNRADTQYF. DNA of the CDR3: TGTGCCAGCAGGAGGGAGGGGAACCGGGCAGATACGCAGTATTTT.

The chain carries TRBV11-2 and TRBJ2-7; TRBD1 agrees at 9 bases. This CDR3 has 14 amino acids. Germline CDR1 reads SGHAT; CDR2 reads FQNNGV. Trimming at V came to 5 bases and at J to 6 bases, leaving 8 bases not matched to a gene. The DNA for the CDR3 is TGTGCCAGCAGCCCAAGGACAGGGGCGGGCGAGCAGTACTTC. Protein product: CASSPRTGAGEQYF.

The rearrangement links TRBV5-4 to TRBJ2-2; weak D call: TRBD1 (6 bases). The V end lost 2 bases, the J end lost 5 bases, and 16 bases lay between the germline ends. Germline-derived CDR1 and CDR2 are SGHNT and YYREEE (reference sequence). There are 16 residues in the CDR3. In nucleotides, the CDR3 is TGTGCCAGCAGCTTAGGGGGTGCGGGTCAGACCGGGGAGCTGTTTTTT. Encoded protein: CASSLGGAGQTGELFF.

The table lists this clone with many counts. The same CDR3 arises from other DNA sequences in this sample as well. The chain joins TRBV7-2 to TRBJ2-5; D remains unclear. The CDR3 covers 14 residues. Trimming shortened V by 2 bases and J by 2 bases, and 9 bases separated the two germline ends. CDR1 and CDR2 (germline): SGHTA, FQGNSA. The CDR3 sequence: CASSLTGGQETQYF. As DNA, the CDR3 is TGTGCCAGCAGCTTAACTGGCGGTCAAGAGACCCAGTACTTC.

The chain carries TRBV7-2 and TRBJ2-7; TRBD2 aligns across 10 bases. CDR3 length equals 16 residues. Germline V lookup: CDR1 SGHTA, CDR2 FQGNSA. V was pared by 2 bases and J by 4 bases, with 8 bases of the junction left unmatched. CDR3 nucleotide sequence: TGTGCCAGCAGCTTAAGGAGTCTAGCGGGGGCGTACGAGCAGTACTTC. Protein sequence: CASSLRSLAGAYEQYF.

The chain combines TRBV28 with TRBJ2-7; TRBD1 agrees at 8 bases. The ends lost 5 bases at V and 2 bases at J; junction bases unmatched: 8. The CDR3 runs 15 residues. Germline CDR1 and CDR2: MDHEN and SYDVKM. This CDR3 is CASSITGGPTYEQYF. The DNA of the CDR3 is TGTGCCAGCAGTATCACAGGGGGTCCCACCTACGAGCAGTACTTC.

The chain uses TRBV5-6 and TRBJ2-1; D gene ambiguous. Trimming shortened V by 2 bases and J by 3 bases, and 9 bases separated the two germline ends. This CDR3 has 14 amino acids. Germline assignment: CDR1 SGHDT and CDR2 YYEEEE. CDR3 sequence reads: CASSFVEFYNEQFF. CDR3 in DNA: TGTGCCAGCAGCTTCGTGGAATTCTACAATGAGCAGTTCTTC.

The V and J genes are TRBV5-1 and TRBJ2-7, with D tentatively TRBD2 (6 bases). Germline loops: CDR1 SGHRS, CDR2 YFSETQ. Trimming left V 0 bases short and J 5 bases short, with 12 bases between. This CDR3 is 14 amino acids long. The DNA for the CDR3 is TGCGCCAGCAGCTTGGGAGGGAGGCGAGACGAGCAGTACTTC. This codes for CASSLGGRRDEQYF.

J is TRBJ1-4 and V is TRBV4-2, with D perhaps matching TRBD1 (6 bases). V dropped 4 bases and J dropped 0 bases, with 9 bases sitting between them. This CDR3 has 15 residues. Germline V gene lookup returns CDR1 LGHNA and CDR2 YNFKEQ. The CDR3 loop reads CASSRQGTTNEKLFF. The CDR3 nucleotides read TGTGCCAGCAGCCGCCAGGGGACAACTAATGAAAAACTGTTTTTT.

J is TRBJ1-2 and V is TRBV9; possibly TRBD1 for D (6 bases). V lost 3 bases to trimming and J lost 2 bases, with 11 bases between them. This CDR3 contains 14 residues. Per germline, CDR1 SGDLS and CDR2 YYNGEE. CDR3 DNA: TGTGCCAGCAGCGCAGGGGTCTTCAACTATGGCTACACCTTC. This codes for CASSAGVFNYGYTF.

The chain combines TRBV29-1 with TRBJ2-3, with D unclear. CDR1 is SQVTM, CDR2 ANQGSEA, per germline. Trimming removed 3 bases at V and 1 base at J, with 8 bases between. The CDR3 sequence is 13 residues long. The CDR3 loop is CSVDRLGTDTQYF. The CDR3 DNA follows: TGCAGCGTTGACCGCCTAGGCACAGATACGCAGTATTTT.

The chain couples TRBV12-3 or TRBV12-4 to TRBJ1-1, with 7 bases aligning to TRBD1. The J segment lost 6 bases and the V segment lost 3 bases, leaving 4 bases of the junction unmatched. The CDR3 is 13 residues long. The CDR3 DNA is TGTGCCAGCAGTTTTCGGCAGGGGGCTGAAGCTTTCTTT. Translation gives CASSFRQGAEAFF.

The rearrangement links TRBV18 to TRBJ1-1, with D tentatively TRBD1 (6 bases). This CDR3 comprises 15 residues. Germline CDR1 reads KGHSH; CDR2 reads LQKENI. Trimming stripped 1 base from V and 7 bases from J, with 16 bases between. The CDR3 DNA reads TGTGCCAGCTCACCACGGTTAGGCCAGGGGCTTGAAGCTTTCTTT. It encodes CASSPRLGQGLEAFF.

The chain is built from TRBV4-1 and TRBJ1-5; 8 nucleotides match TRBD1. The V and J ends lost 2 bases and 7 bases, in that order; junction bases with no gene match: 7. The CDR3 is 15 amino acids. Germline V gene data show CDR1 as MGHRA and CDR2 as YSYEKL. CDR3 nucleotides: TGCGCCAGCAGCCAAAGCGGACAGGGAGGCCAGCCCCAGCATTTT. This sequence encodes CASSQSGQGGQPQHF.

This chain links TRBV12-3 or TRBV12-4 with TRBJ2-1; D may be TRBD1 (5 bases). There are 13 residues in the CDR3. Trimming left V 5 bases short and J 8 bases short, with 13 bases between. CDR3 nucleotide sequence: TGTGCCAGCAGTCAGGGCAGGGTGGATGAGCAGTTCTTC. Its translation is CASSQGRVDEQFF.

The J gene is TRBJ1-3, the V gene TRBV5-6, with 9 positions matching TRBD1. Germline trimming cut 4 bases from V and 8 bases from J; bases unmatched to any gene: 7. Germline CDR1 is SGHDT and CDR2 is YYEEEE. There are 14 residues in the CDR3. The CDR3 protein is CASSLPGQGHTIYF. In DNA form, the CDR3 reads TGTGCCAGCAGCCTCCCGGGACAGGGACACACCATATATTTT.

The chain recombines TRBV27 with TRBJ1-2; D is unresolved. With 4 bases removed from V and 2 bases from J, the gap between germline ends came to 8 bases. Germline assignment: CDR1 MNHEY and CDR2 SMNVEV (reference sequence). The CDR3 totals 13 residues. The CDR3 region has the DNA TGTGCCAGCAGTTCGGCCACCAACTATGGCTACACCTTC. This encodes CASSSATNYGYTF.

The chain couples TRBV12-5 to TRBJ1-1, with D possibly being TRBD1 (6 bases). The length of the CDR3 is 13 residues. CDR1 and CDR2 (germline): LGHNT, FRNRAP. V gave up 7 bases and J gave up 1 base, with 10 bases separating them. The DNA for the CDR3 is TGTGCTAGTGCCCGACAGGCGAACACTGAAGCTTTCTTT. Translating gives CASARQANTEAFF.

This sequence joins TRBV6-2 or TRBV6-3 and TRBJ2-4; D might be TRBD1 or TRBD2, each matching 6 bases. The germline gives CDR1 MNHEY, CDR2 SVGEGT. The length of the CDR3 is 15 residues. V lost 6 bases and J 1 base, leaving 13 bases between the germline ends. In DNA form, the CDR3 reads TGTGCCAGCAGCGACCCGGGGGCGGCCAAAAACATTCAGTACTTC. This translates into CASSDPGAAKNIQYF.

The chain has TRBV4-3 and TRBJ2-1; unclear D gene. The CDR3 is 17 amino acids. V was trimmed by 1 base and J by 0 bases, leaving 13 bases between them. Germline lookup yields CDR1 LGHNA and CDR2 YSLEER. CDR3 sequence: CASSQVRSFRSYNEQFF. DNA of the CDR3: TGCGCCAGCAGCCAAGTCCGGTCTTTTCGCTCCTACAATGAGCAGTTCTTC.

The chain uses TRBV7-2 and TRBJ1-2; 7 positions match TRBD1. V trimming: 3 bases; J trimming: 4 bases; junction bases outside the gene matches: 8. Germline V gives CDR1 SGHTA, CDR2 FQGNSA. The CDR3 runs to 15 residues. The CDR3 DNA reads as TGTGCCAGCAGCTTCTCGACAGGGCTTGTCTATGGCTACACCTTC. Its translation: CASSFSTGLVYGYTF.